Detailed here is one T cell receptor (beta chain). This sample is part of a study of blood T cell repertoires in COVID-19. Whole-study context: Whether acute or convalescent, the COVID-19 samples came from the United States, Italy and Spain.

Original processing notes: By means of reference gene primer amplification, nucleated cell counts were estimated. Profiled with immunoSEQ multiplex PCR; TCRdb holds only in-frame clones, not every one. V, J and clone size derive from that table, while D and trimming were established from the DNA sequence. The table records over 120,000 clones, approximately 86% of them present only once. Germline CDR1 reads SQVTM; CDR2 reads ANQGSEA. Trimming pared 4 bases from V and 1 base from J, leaving 11 bases between. This CDR3 spans 15 amino acids. This TCR was sampled from a woman aged 50 to 65 with acute or convalescent COVID-19. Material: peripheral blood. The chain couples TRBV29-1 to TRBJ2-6; possible D gene TRBD1, 5 bases. CDR3 bases: TGCAGCGTTGGTAGGGGCCTATCTGGGGCCAACGTCCTGACTTTC. Translated, it gives CSVGRGLSGANVLTF.